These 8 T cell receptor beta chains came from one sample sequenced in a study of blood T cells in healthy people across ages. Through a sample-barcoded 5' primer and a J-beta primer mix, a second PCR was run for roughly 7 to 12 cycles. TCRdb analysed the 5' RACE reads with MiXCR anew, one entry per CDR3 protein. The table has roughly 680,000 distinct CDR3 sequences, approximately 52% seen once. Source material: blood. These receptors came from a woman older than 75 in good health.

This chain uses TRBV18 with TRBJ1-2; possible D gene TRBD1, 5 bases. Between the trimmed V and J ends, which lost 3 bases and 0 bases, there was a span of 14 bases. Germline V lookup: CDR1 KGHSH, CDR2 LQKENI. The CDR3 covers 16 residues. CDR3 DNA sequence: TGTGCCAGCTCACCGACAGCCACCGATCCTAACTATGGCTACACCTTC. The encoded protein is CASSPTATDPNYGYTF. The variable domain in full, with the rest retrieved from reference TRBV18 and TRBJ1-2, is NAGVMQNPRHLVRRRGQEARLRCSPMKGHSHVYWYRQLPEEGLKFMVYLQKENIIDESGMPKERFSAEFPKEGPSILRIQQVVRGDSAAYFCASSPTATDPNYGYTFGSGTRLTVV.

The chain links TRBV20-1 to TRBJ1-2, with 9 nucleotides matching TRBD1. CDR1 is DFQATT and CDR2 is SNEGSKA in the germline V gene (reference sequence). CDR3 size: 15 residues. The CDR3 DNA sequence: TGCAGCTCACTTCCGACCGGGACAGGGAGTTCGGGCTACACCTTC. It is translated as CSSLPTGTGSSGYTF.

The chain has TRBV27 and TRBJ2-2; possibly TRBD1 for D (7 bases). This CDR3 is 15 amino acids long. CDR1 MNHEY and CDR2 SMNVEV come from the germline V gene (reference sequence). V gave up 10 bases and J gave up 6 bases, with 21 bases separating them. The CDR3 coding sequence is TGTGCCACCAGGGGGGAGTCCCTAAGCCCCGGGGAGCTGTTTTTT. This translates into CATRGESLSPGELFF.

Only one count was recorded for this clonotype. The CDR3 nucleotides read TGTGCCAGCAGCTTAGTAACCGGGGCGCTTGGGAATGAGCAGTACTTC. Residues: CASSLVTGALGNEQYF. V and J are TRBV7-2 and TRBJ2-5; possibly TRBD1 or TRBD2 for D (5 bases each). The CDR3 sequence is 16 residues long. Germline assignment: CDR1 SGHTA and CDR2 FQGNSA. Trimming took 1 base from V and 11 from J, leaving 23 bases between them.

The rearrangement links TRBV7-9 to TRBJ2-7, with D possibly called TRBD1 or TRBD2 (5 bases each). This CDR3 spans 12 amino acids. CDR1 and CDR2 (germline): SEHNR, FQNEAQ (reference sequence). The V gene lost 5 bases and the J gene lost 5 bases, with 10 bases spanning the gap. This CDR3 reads CASSPEGNEQYF. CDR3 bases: TGTGCCAGCAGCCCAGAGGGGAACGAGCAGTACTTC.

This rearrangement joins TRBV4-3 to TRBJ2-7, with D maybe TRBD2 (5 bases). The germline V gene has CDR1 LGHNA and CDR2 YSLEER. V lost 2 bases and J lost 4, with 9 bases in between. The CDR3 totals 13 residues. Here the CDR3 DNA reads TGCGCCAGCAGCCAAATGACTACTTACGAGCAGTACTTC. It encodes CASSQMTTYEQYF.

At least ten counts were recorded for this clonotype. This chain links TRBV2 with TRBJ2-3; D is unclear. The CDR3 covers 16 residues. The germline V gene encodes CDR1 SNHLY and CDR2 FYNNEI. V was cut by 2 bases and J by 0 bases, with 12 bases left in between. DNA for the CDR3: TGTGCCAGCAGTGAAAGGGCCTATGGAAGCACAGATACGCAGTATTTT. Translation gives CASSERAYGSTDTQYF.

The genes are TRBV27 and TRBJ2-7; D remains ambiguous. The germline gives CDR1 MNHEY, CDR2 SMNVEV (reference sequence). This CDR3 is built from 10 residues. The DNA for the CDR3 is TGTTCCCCCAGTTCCTACGAGCAGTACTTC. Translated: CSPSSYEQYF.